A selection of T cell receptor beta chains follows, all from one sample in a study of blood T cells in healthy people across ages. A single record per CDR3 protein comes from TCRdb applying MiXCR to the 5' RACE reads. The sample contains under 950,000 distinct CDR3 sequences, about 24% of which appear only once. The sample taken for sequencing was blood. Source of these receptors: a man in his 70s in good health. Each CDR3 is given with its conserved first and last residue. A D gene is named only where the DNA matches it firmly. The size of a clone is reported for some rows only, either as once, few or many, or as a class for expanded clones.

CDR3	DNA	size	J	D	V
CSAAGGAGNTEAFF	TGCAGTGCCGCTGGGGGCGCGGGGAACACTGAAGCTTTCTTT	-	TRBJ1-1	-	TRBV20-1
CASSFLGGAAYEQYF	TGTGCCAGCAGCTTCCTCGGAGGGGCAGCCTACGAGCAGTACTTC	few	TRBJ2-7	-	TRBV7-9
CAISGQEREKLFF	TGTGCCATCAGTGGACAGGAACGTGAAAAACTGTTTTTT	-	TRBJ1-4	-	TRBV10-3
CASRYVTGRTEAFF	TGTGCCAGCAGATACGTGACGGGGAGGACTGAAGCTTTCTTT	few	TRBJ1-1	-	TRBV6-5
CASSLVSQGFQKTQYF	TGTGCCAGCAGCTTGGTTAGCCAGGGTTTTCAAAAGACCCAGTACTTC	few	TRBJ2-5	-	TRBV5-5
CADTGLEGYTGELFF	TGTGCCGATACGGGACTAGAGGGCTACACCGGGGAGCTGTTTTTT	few	TRBJ2-2	TRBD2	TRBV7-8
CATSPDRGVDTQYF	TGTGCCACCAGCCCGGACAGGGGGGTCGATACGCAGTATTTT	few	TRBJ2-3	TRBD1	TRBV24-1
CATSIGRSSYNEQFF	TGTGCCACCAGTATCGGACGAAGCTCCTACAATGAGCAGTTCTTC	-	TRBJ2-1	-	TRBV24-1
CASRTGQHTDTQYF	TGTGCCAGCAGAACGGGACAGCACACAGATACGCAGTATTTT	few	TRBJ2-3	TRBD1	TRBV27
CAPRGGTYNEQFF	TGCGCCCCACGCGGGGGAACCTACAATGAGCAGTTCTTC	-	TRBJ2-1	TRBD2	TRBV10-1
CSAKKAGKDSNEQFF	TGCAGTGCTAAGAAAGCGGGAAAGGACTCCAATGAGCAGTTCTTC	few	TRBJ2-1	TRBD2	TRBV20-1
CAISLGTSGGADTQYF	TGTGCCATCAGCCTGGGGACTAGCGGGGGCGCAGATACGCAGTATTTT	-	TRBJ2-3	TRBD2	TRBV10-3
CASSFWTRETDTQYF	TGTGCCAGCAGCTTCTGGACTAGAGAAACAGATACGCAGTATTTT	-	TRBJ2-3	TRBD2	TRBV11-2
CASSQEPLDSYGYTF	TGCGCCAGCAGCCAAGAGCCTTTGGACAGCTATGGCTACACCTTC	few	TRBJ1-2	-	TRBV4-3
CASSLLGQARTDTQYF	TGTGCCAGCAGCTTGTTGGGGCAGGCCCGCACAGATACGCAGTATTTT	-	TRBJ2-3	-	TRBV7-8
CASSVELAGRDEQFF	TGTGCCAGCAGCGTAGAACTAGCGGGACGAGATGAGCAGTTCTTC	-	TRBJ2-1	TRBD2	TRBV9
CASSRQTSGGDDTQYF	TGTGCCAGCAGCCGCCAGACTAGCGGGGGGGACGATACGCAGTATTTT	few	TRBJ2-3	TRBD2	TRBV3-1
CASSFGPREGEKLFF	TGTGCCAGCAGCTTCGGACCCCGGGAGGGTGAAAAACTGTTTTTT	few	TRBJ1-4	-	TRBV7-2
CASSLEGRGPTGELFF	TGTGCCAGCAGCTTAGAGGGCAGGGGCCCCACCGGGGAGCTGTTTTTT	-	TRBJ2-2	-	TRBV7-8
CASRATSVSYNEQFF	TGTGCCAGCAGAGCTACTAGCGTCTCCTACAATGAGCAGTTCTTC	-	TRBJ2-1	TRBD2	TRBV7-9
CASIGTGQVGGGQFF	TGTGCCAGTATCGGGACAGGGCAAGTAGGAGGTGGTCAGTTCTTC	-	TRBJ2-1	TRBD1	TRBV19
CASSLAAAGGPSEQFF	TGTGCCAGCAGCTTAGCGGCAGCGGGAGGGCCAAGTGAGCAGTTCTTC	few	TRBJ2-1	TRBD2	TRBV7-2
CASSYSGQGALNGYTF	TGTGCCAGCAGTTACTCAGGACAGGGGGCGCTGAATGGCTACACCTTC	-	TRBJ1-2	TRBD1	TRBV6-5
CAIKGSGGTGELFF	TGTGCCATCAAAGGGTCCGGGGGCACCGGGGAGCTGTTTTTT	few	TRBJ2-2	-	TRBV10-3
CASSLDRGTDHFGF	TGTGCCAGCAGCTTAGACCGGGGCACCGATCATTTTGGATTT	-	TRBJ1-1	-	TRBV7-9
CASSTGQGFRSTDTQYF	TGTGCCAGCTCGACGGGACAGGGATTCCGAAGCACAGATACGCAGTATTTT	-	TRBJ2-3	TRBD1	TRBV18
CASSLGITNTGELFF	TGTGCCAGCAGCTTGGGGATTACGAACACCGGGGAGCTGTTTTTT	few	TRBJ2-2	-	TRBV11-2
CASSLLFTEAFF	TGTGCCAGCAGCCTGCTTTTCACTGAAGCTTTCTTT	few	TRBJ1-1	-	TRBV3-1
CASKQTDSVYEQYF	TGTGCCAGCAAACAGACGGACAGTGTCTACGAGCAGTACTTC	few	TRBJ2-7	-	TRBV7-9
CASSLADRGSGNTIYF	TGCGCCAGCAGCTTGGCAGACAGGGGGAGCGGAAACACCATATATTTT	-	TRBJ1-3	TRBD1	TRBV5-1
CASSPPGGIYEQYF	TGTGCCAGCAGTCCCCCGGGGGGGATCTACGAGCAGTACTTC	-	TRBJ2-7	TRBD2	TRBV7-9